The 27 T cell receptor beta chains presented below share a single source sample, sequenced in a study of Ad26.COV2.S vaccination and SARS-CoV-2 variants. The treatment: roughly 18 received Ad26.COV2.S at low or high dose, single or two shots; about 5 received placebo; per-sample allocation not given. After the first vaccine or placebo injection, samples were drawn on day 63. Only in-frame clones appear in the TCRdb table, and some are missing; sequencing was by immunoSEQ multiplex PCR. The table records about 350,000 clones, roughly 85% of them present only once. This specimen was peripheral blood, taken in a trial of Ad26.COV2.S vaccine versus placebo. The receptors stem from a person between 18 and 59 years old who received the Ad26.COV2.S COVID-19 vaccine or a placebo.

The chain joins TRBV15 to TRBJ1-5, with unresolved D. The germline gives CDR1 LNHNV, CDR2 YYDKDF (reference sequence). The CDR3 is 16 amino acids. Trimming stripped 4 bases from V and 6 bases from J, with 19 bases between. CDR3 DNA sequence: TGTGCCACCAGCACCACTGGCAGGAGGGCTCCTCAGCCCCAGCATTTT. Amino acids: CATSTTGRRAPQPQHF.

This clone has just a few counts. This chain uses TRBV6-5 with TRBJ1-2; no clear D gene. Germline V CDR1 and CDR2: MNHEY, SVGAGI. This CDR3 comprises 13 residues. Trimming pared 0 bases from V and 7 bases from J, leaving 9 bases between. CDR3 sequence (DNA): TGTGCCAGCAGTTACTCGAGGGAGGCTGGCTACACCTTC. This codes for CASSYSREAGYTF.

This chain links TRBV29-1 with TRBJ2-5; weak D call: TRBD1 (5 bases). Deletions cut 3 bases from V and 1 base from J, with 15 bases between. The CDR3 loop spans 15 amino acids. The germline CDR1 and CDR2 sequences are SQVTM and ANQGSEA. The CDR3 reads CSVEVVDRTQETQYF. The CDR3 bases are TGCAGCGTTGAGGTGGTTGACAGAACCCAAGAGACCCAGTACTTC.

This sequence joins TRBV12-3 or TRBV12-4 and TRBJ2-3, with D uncertain. The CDR3 spans 12 residues. Between the trimmed V and J ends, which lost 5 bases and 11 bases, there was a span of 14 bases. For the CDR3, the DNA is TGTGCCAGCAGTGGGTTACTGCTTGGGCAGTATTTT. This sequence encodes CASSGLLLGQYF.

The chain is built from TRBV28 and TRBJ1-2; no definite D call. In germline, CDR1 is MDHEN, CDR2 SYDVKM. Between the trimmed V and J ends, which lost 7 bases and 2 bases, there was a span of 11 bases. CDR3 size: 13 residues. CDR3 DNA: TGTGCCAGCACTCGGAGTGACAACTATGGCTACACCTTC. It specifies CASTRSDNYGYTF.

J is TRBJ2-7 and V is TRBV7-9, with 10 bases that match TRBD2. Germline V gene data show CDR1 as SEHNR and CDR2 as FQNEAQ (reference sequence). The CDR3 runs to 13 residues. Trimming cost V 5 bases and J 4 bases; bases outside gene matches: 2. The CDR3 protein is CASSISGGYEQYF. The CDR3, as DNA: TGTGCCAGCAGCATTAGCGGGGGGTACGAGCAGTACTTC.

The rearrangement links TRBV5-1 to TRBJ2-7; D might be TRBD1 (5 bases). There are 16 residues in the CDR3. The germline V gene encodes CDR1 SGHRS and CDR2 YFSETQ. Trimming removed 4 bases at V and 3 bases at J, with 20 bases between. This CDR3 is CASSANPRQNYYEQYF. CDR3 in DNA: TGCGCCAGCAGCGCAAACCCTAGACAGAATTACTACGAGCAGTACTTC.

J is TRBJ1-3 and V is TRBV11-2; D not certain. Germline CDR1 reads SGHAT; CDR2 reads FQNNGV. The CDR3 extends over 16 amino acids. Trimming shortened V by 3 bases and J by 3 bases, and 15 bases separated the two germline ends. The CDR3 DNA sequence: TGTGCCAGCAGCTTTATGCACGGAAGCTTTGGAAACACCATATATTTT. It translates to CASSFMHGSFGNTIYF.

This clone was observed once. The chain employs TRBV27 and TRBJ2-1, with D possibly TRBD2 on 6 matching bases. Trimming stripped 7 bases from V and 10 bases from J, with 8 bases between. CDR3 length: 10 residues. Per germline, CDR1 MNHEY and CDR2 SMNVEV (reference sequence). The CDR3 DNA reads TGTGCCAGCAAAGCGGGCGAGCAGTTCTTC. Translation: CASKAGEQFF.

Written as DNA, the CDR3 is TGTGCCAGCAGCCCCAAGCCGAGGGGGTCTATTTCCGGGGAGCTGTTTTTT. It specifies CASSPKPRGSISGELFF. This chain uses TRBV14 with TRBJ2-2, with D possibly being TRBD1 (6 bases). V lost 4 bases to trimming and J lost 6 bases, with 21 bases between them. This CDR3 spans 17 amino acids. The V gene's germline CDR1 is SGHDN and CDR2 FVKESK.

The V call is TRBV19, the J call TRBJ1-2; TRBD1 agrees at 8 bases. CDR1 LNHDA and CDR2 SQIVND come from the germline V gene (reference sequence). Germline trimming cut 4 bases from V and 0 bases from J; bases unmatched to any gene: 7. The CDR3 is made up of 16 amino acids. The CDR3 loop is CASSTGTGRSNYGYTF. CDR3 bases: TGTGCCAGTAGTACAGGGACAGGACGGTCTAACTATGGCTACACCTTC.

This clone appeared a single time. V and J are TRBV2 and TRBJ1-1, with D unresolved. The CDR3 runs to 14 residues. Trimming took 7 bases from V and 5 from J, leaving 17 bases between them. CDR1 is SNHLY and CDR2 is FYNNEI in the germline V gene. In nucleotides, the CDR3 is TGTGCCAGCACCGGGCCCTCAAGTGGGACTGAAGCTTTCTTT. Translating it yields CASTGPSSGTEAFF. Filled out from reference TRBV2 and TRBJ1-1, the complete variable domain reads EPEVTQTPSHQVTQMGQEVILRCVPISNHLYFYWYRQILGQKVEFLVSFYNNEISEKSEIFDDQFSVERPDGSNFTLKIRSTKLEDSAMYFCASTGPSSGTEAFFGQGTRLTVV.

The chain has TRBV5-1 and TRBJ2-7; 10 nucleotides align to TRBD1. This CDR3 is 15 amino acids long. Germline-derived CDR1 and CDR2 are SGHRS and YFSETQ. The ends lost 2 bases at V and 5 bases at J; junction bases unmatched: 7. The CDR3 region has the DNA TGCGCCAGCAGCTTACAACAGACAGGGGGCAACGAGCAGTACTTC. Translation gives CASSLQQTGGNEQYF.

The chain employs TRBV27 and TRBJ2-3; TRBD2 agrees at 7 bases. V gave up 0 bases and J gave up 5 bases; unmatched junction bases: 2. This CDR3 contains 14 residues. Germline CDR1 is MNHEY and CDR2 is SMNVEV (reference sequence). CDR3 amino acids: CASSLSASGDTQYF. The CDR3 region has the DNA TGTGCCAGCAGTTTATCCGCTAGCGGAGATACGCAGTATTTT.

J is TRBJ1-1 and V is TRBV28; D may be TRBD1 (5 bases). The CDR3 contains 15 residues. The germline V gene has CDR1 MDHEN and CDR2 SYDVKM. The V gene lost 6 bases and the J gene lost 2 bases, with 16 bases spanning the gap. The CDR3 spells CASSQGAGYNTEAFF. CDR3 nucleotides: TGTGCCAGCAGCCAAGGGGCTGGATATAACACTGAAGCTTTCTTT.

The gene calls are TRBV19 and TRBJ1-4; D gene uncertain. CDR3 size: 16 residues. Trimming removed 4 bases at V and 7 bases at J, with 19 bases between. Germline V gene data show CDR1 as LNHDA and CDR2 as SQIVND (reference sequence). CDR3 loop: CASSTRRAMGGEKLFF. The CDR3 DNA sequence: TGTGCCAGTAGTACCCGGCGTGCGATGGGAGGTGAAAAACTGTTTTTT.

This rearrangement joins TRBV7-2 to TRBJ2-7; D unclear. Trimming pared 1 base from V and 3 bases from J, leaving 7 bases between. Germline-derived CDR1 and CDR2 are SGHTA and FQGNSA. The CDR3 has 13 amino acids. CDR3 DNA: TGTGCCAGCAGCTTAGGCAGTTTCTACGAGCAGTACTTC. Amino acids: CASSLGSFYEQYF. Based on the CDR3 plus reference TRBV7-2 and TRBJ2-7, the full variable domain is GAGVSQSPSNKVTEKGKDVELRCDPISGHTALYWYRQSLGQGLEFLIYFQGNSAPDKSGLPSDRFSAERTGGSVSTLTIQRTQQEDSAVYLCASSLGSFYEQYFGPGTRLTVT.

The chain joins TRBV11-2 to TRBJ2-7, with D possibly TRBD2 on 5 matching bases. Germline-derived CDR1 and CDR2 are SGHAT and FQNNGV. The CDR3 loop spans 15 amino acids. With 5 bases removed from V and 5 bases from J, the gap between germline ends came to 19 bases. This chain's CDR3 is CASSRGSTSIHEQYF. The CDR3 DNA sequence: TGTGCCAGCAGCCGAGGGTCAACTAGTATTCACGAGCAGTACTTC.

The CDR3 spells CASSLTSWTGELFF. In DNA, the CDR3 is TGTGCCAGCAGCTTAACTAGTTGGACCGGGGAGCTGTTTTTT. The chain combines TRBV7-2 with TRBJ2-2, with D possibly being TRBD2 (5 bases). The V gene's germline CDR1 is SGHTA and CDR2 FQGNSA. The CDR3 covers 14 residues. V dropped 2 bases and J dropped 5 bases, with 9 bases sitting between them.

This sequence joins TRBV19 and TRBJ1-2; D not certain. CDR3 length: 15 amino acids. Germline V CDR1 and CDR2: LNHDA, SQIVND (reference sequence). V gave up 4 bases and J gave up 2 bases, with 14 bases separating them. DNA of the CDR3: TGTGCCAGTAGTACCCCCAGAGCGGCCAACTATGGCTACACCTTC. Amino acid sequence: CASSTPRAANYGYTF.

J is TRBJ2-7 and V is TRBV21-1; the table gives TRBD2 as D, unverified against the DNA. TRBV21-1 is deemed a pseudogene. The CDR3 has 12 residues. Written as DNA, the CDR3 is TGTGCCAGGAAGCGGGGACCCTACGAGCAGTACTTC. Encoded protein: CARKRGPYEQYF.

The gene calls are TRBV29-1 and TRBJ2-7, with 8 positions matching TRBD2. J gave up 6 bases and V 4 bases, and 11 bases lay outside the gene matches. The V gene's germline CDR1 is SQVTM and CDR2 ANQGSEA. The length of the CDR3 is 14 residues. CDR3 in amino acids: CSVVSAGGIGEQYF. The CDR3 region has the DNA TGCAGCGTTGTCTCTGCGGGGGGAATCGGCGAGCAGTACTTC.

This clone was observed a single time. The chain combines TRBV5-1 with TRBJ2-2; TRBD2 agrees at 11 bases. This CDR3 region has 20 residues. Germline V gene lookup returns CDR1 SGHRS and CDR2 YFSETQ. The V gene end was trimmed by 5 bases and the J gene end by 1 base; junction bases not matched to a gene: 16. As DNA, the CDR3 is TGCGCCAGCAGATCCCATAGCGGGGGGGCCTTATTGCGGAACACCGGGGAGCTGTTTTTT. Protein: CASRSHSGGALLRNTGELFF. Complete variable domain (other parts from reference TRBV5-1 and TRBJ2-2): KAGVTQTPRYLIKTRGQQVTLSCSPISGHRSVSWYQQTPGQGLQFLFEYFSETQRNKGNFPGRFSGRQFSNSRSEMNVSTLELGDSALYLCASRSHSGGALLRNTGELFFGEGSRLTVL.

This sequence joins TRBV19 and TRBJ2-5; D remains unclear. Trimming left V 6 bases short and J 0 bases short, with 11 bases between. The CDR3 covers 14 residues. The germline V gene encodes CDR1 LNHDA and CDR2 SQIVND (reference sequence). CDR3 coding DNA: TGTGCCAGTAGCTCTCGGGCGTACCAAGAGACCCAGTACTTC. Its protein is CASSSRAYQETQYF.

The chain recombines TRBV6-5 with TRBJ2-5; 11 nucleotides line up with TRBD1. The CDR3 has 14 amino acids. Germline-derived CDR1 and CDR2 are MNHEY and SVGAGI. V lost 8 bases and J lost 3; bases outside the gene matches: 5. As DNA, the CDR3 is TGTGCCAGCCGGCCGGGACAGGGGGAAGAGACCCAGTACTTC. Amino acid sequence: CASRPGQGEETQYF.

The genes are TRBV9 and TRBJ2-4; TRBD2 agrees at 7 bases. Germline V gene sequence: CDR1 SGDLS, CDR2 YYNGEE. The CDR3 extends over 17 amino acids. V lost 0 bases and J lost 11; bases outside the gene matches: 17. CDR3 DNA: TGTGCCAGCAGCGTAGCCGGGACCCCGTTCGCGGCGGGGGTTCAGTACTTC. Protein sequence: CASSVAGTPFAAGVQYF.

V is TRBV4-1 and J is TRBJ2-7; TRBD2 matches 7 bases. The CDR3 spans 14 residues. The V segment lost 4 bases and the J segment 2 bases; nucleotides outside the gene matches: 5. Germline CDR1 reads MGHRA; CDR2 reads YSYEKL. CDR3 bases: TGCGCCAGCAGCCGTCGGGAGGCCCCCTACGAGCAGTACTTC. Translating gives CASSRREAPYEQYF.